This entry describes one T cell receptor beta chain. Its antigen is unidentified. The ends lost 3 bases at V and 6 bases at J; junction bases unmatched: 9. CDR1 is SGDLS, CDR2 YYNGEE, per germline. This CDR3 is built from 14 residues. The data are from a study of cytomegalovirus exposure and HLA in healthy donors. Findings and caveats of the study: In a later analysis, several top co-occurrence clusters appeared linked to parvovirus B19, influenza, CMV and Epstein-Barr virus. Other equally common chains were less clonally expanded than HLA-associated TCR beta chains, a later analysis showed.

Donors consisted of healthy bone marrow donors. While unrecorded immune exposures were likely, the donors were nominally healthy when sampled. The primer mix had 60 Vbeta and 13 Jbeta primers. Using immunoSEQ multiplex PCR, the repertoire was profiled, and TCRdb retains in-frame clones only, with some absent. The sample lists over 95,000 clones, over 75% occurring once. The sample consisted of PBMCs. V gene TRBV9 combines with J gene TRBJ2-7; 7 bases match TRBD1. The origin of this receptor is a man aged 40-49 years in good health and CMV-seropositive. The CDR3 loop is CASSAGTAGFEQYF. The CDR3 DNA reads TGTGCCAGCAGCGCCGGGACAGCCGGGTTCGAGCAGTACTTC.